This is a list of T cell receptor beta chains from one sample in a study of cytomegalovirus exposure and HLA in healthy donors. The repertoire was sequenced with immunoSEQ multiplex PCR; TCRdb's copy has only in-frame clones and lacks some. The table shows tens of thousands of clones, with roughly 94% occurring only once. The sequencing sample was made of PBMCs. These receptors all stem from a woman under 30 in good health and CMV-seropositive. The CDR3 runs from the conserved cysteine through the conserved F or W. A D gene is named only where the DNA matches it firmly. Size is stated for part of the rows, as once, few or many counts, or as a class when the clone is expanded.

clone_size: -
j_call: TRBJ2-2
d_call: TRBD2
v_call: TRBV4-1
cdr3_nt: TGCGCCAGCAGCATACTAGCGGGGACCGGGGAGCTGTTTTTT
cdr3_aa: CASSILAGTGELFF

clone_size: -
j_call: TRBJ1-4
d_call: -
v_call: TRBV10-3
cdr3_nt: TGTGCCATCAGTGAAACAGTTAATGAAAAACTGTTTTTT
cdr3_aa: CAISETVNEKLFF

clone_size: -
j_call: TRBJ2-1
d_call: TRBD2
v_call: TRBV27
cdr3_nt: TGTGCCAGCAAGACTAGCACTGGCTCCTACAATGAGCAGTTCTTC
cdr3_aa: CASKTSTGSYNEQFF

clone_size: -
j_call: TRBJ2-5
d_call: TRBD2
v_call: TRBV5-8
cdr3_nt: TGTGCCAGCAGCTTCTTGGCGGGAGGGGAGACCCAGTACTTC
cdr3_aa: CASSFLAGGETQYF

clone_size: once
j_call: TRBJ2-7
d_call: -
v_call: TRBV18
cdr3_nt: TGTGCCAGCTCACCCCTGGCGGGGAACGAGCAGTACTTC
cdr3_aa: CASSPLAGNEQYF

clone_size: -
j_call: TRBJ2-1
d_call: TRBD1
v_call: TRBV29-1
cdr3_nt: TGCAGCGTTGCGCCGGGACAGGGGAGTAATGAGCAGTTCTTC
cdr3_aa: CSVAPGQGSNEQFF

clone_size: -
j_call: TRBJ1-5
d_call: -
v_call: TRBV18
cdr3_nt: TGTGCCAGCTCACCGGAAGGAGCTCGGGTGCGGCCCCAGCATTTT
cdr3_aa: CASSPEGARVRPQHF

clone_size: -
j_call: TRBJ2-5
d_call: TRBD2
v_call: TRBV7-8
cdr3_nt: TGTGCCAGCAGCTTAGCTCTGGCGGGAGGGGAGACCCAGTACTTC
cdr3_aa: CASSLALAGGETQYF

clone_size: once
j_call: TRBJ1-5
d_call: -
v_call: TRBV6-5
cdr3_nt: TGTGCCAGCAGTCAACAGGGAAATCAGCCCCAGCATTTT
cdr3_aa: CASSQQGNQPQHF

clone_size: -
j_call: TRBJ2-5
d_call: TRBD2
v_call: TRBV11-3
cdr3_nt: TGTGCCAGCAGCTACGGGACTAGCGGGTCGTACCAAGAGACCCAGTACTTC
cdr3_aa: CASSYGTSGSYQETQYF

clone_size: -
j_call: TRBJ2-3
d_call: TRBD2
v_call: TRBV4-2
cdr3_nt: TGTGCCAGCAGCCACCCCGGGCCTAGCGGGGGGAGCACAGATACGCAGTATTTT
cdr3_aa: CASSHPGPSGGSTDTQYF

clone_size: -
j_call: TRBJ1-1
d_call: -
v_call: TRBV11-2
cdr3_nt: TGTGCCAGCAGCCTGACAGGAGGGAACACTGAAGCTTTCTTT
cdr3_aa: CASSLTGGNTEAFF

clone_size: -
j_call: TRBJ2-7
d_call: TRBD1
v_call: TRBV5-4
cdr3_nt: TGTGCCAGCAGCCCCCGGGACAGCCCCTACGAGCAGTACTTC
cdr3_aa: CASSPRDSPYEQYF

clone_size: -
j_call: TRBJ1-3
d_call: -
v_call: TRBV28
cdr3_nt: TGTGCCAGCAGTTCGACGGGTAGCTCTGGAAACACCATATATTTT
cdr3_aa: CASSSTGSSGNTIYF

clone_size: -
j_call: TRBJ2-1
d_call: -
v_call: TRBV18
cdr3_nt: TGTGCCAGCTCCCCAATCGTCCAGGGGTCCTACAATGAGCAGTTCTTC
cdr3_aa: CASSPIVQGSYNEQFF

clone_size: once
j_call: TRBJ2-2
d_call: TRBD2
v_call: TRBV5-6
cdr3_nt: TGTGCCAGCAGCCAGGGACTAGCGGGAGTGCGTTTGGGGGAGCTGTTTTTT
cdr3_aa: CASSQGLAGVRLGELFF

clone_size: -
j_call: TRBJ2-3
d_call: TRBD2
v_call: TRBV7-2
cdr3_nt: TGTGCCAGCAGCTTAGGCGGGAGTAGGACAGATACGCAGTATTTT
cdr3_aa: CASSLGGSRTDTQYF

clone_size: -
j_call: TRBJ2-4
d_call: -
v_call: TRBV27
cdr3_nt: TGTGCCAGCAGTTTACTCGGGGGAGTCCAGTACTTC
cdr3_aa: CASSLLGGVQYF

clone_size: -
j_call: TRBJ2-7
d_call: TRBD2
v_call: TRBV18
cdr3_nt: TGTGCCAGCGGATCGGCGGGAGGATACGAGCAGTACTTC
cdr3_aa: CASGSAGGYEQYF

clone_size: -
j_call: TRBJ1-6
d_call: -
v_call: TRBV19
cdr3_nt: TGTGCCAGTAGCCCTTGGGGGCCCCCTTATTCACCCCTCCACTTT
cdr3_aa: CASSPWGPPYSPLHF

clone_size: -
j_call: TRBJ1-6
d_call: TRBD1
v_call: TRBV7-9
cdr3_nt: TGTGCCAGCAGCAGCCGGGACAGTGGGTTGACACCCCTCCACTTT
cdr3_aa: CASSSRDSGLTPLHF

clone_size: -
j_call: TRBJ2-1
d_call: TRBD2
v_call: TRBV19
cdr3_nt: TGTGCCAGTACCGACCTAGCGGGAAACAATGAGCAGTTCTTC
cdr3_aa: CASTDLAGNNEQFF

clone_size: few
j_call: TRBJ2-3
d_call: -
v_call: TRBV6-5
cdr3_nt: TGTGCCAGCAGTTACGCACTGGACAGTCTCACAGATACGCAGTATTTT
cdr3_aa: CASSYALDSLTDTQYF

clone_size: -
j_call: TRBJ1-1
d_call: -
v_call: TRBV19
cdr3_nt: TGTGCCAGTAAGGAGGGCTCTGAAGCTTTCTTT
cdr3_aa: CASKEGSEAFF

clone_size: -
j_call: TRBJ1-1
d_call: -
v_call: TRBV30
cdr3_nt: TGTGCCTCCTCTCTAAGGGGGTGGAACACTGAAGCTTTCTTT
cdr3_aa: CASSLRGWNTEAFF

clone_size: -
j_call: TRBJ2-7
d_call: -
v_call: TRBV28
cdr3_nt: TGTGCCAGCATCCTGGCATTAGACAGCTCCTACGAGCAGTACTTC
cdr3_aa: CASILALDSSYEQYF

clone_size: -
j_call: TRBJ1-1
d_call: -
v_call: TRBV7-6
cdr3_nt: TGTGCCAGCAGCTTAGGAAGGGGACTTTCCATGAACACTGAAGCTTTCTTT
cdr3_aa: CASSLGRGLSMNTEAFF

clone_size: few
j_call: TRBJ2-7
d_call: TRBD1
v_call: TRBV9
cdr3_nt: TGTGCCAGCAGCGTGGGACAGGGGGCCTACGAGCAGTACTTC
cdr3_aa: CASSVGQGAYEQYF

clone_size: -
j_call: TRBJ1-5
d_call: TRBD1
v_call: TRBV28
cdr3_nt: TGTGCCAGCAGACCAGACAGGGGGTATCAGCCCCAGCATTTT
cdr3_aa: CASRPDRGYQPQHF

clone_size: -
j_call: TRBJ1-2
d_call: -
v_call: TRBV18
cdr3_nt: TGTGCCAGCTCACCACGGTCCGGGGACTATGGCTACACCTTC
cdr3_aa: CASSPRSGDYGYTF

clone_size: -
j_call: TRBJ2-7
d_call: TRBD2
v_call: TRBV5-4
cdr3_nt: TGTGCCAGCAGTCTAGCGGGGGCTCCTTTCTACGAGCAGTACTTC
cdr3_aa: CASSLAGAPFYEQYF

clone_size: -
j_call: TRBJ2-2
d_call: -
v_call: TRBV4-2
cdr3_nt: TGTGCCAGCAGCCAAGAAGCCCGCGAGACCGGGGAGCTGTTTTTT
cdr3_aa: CASSQEARETGELFF

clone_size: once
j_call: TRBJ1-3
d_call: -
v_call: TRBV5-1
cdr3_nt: TGCGCCAGCACCCTGGGAGGGGATGGAAACACCATATATTTT
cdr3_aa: CASTLGGDGNTIYF

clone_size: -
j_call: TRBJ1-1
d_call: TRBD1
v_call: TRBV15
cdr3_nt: TGTGCCACCAGCAGAGATATCGCCAGGGGGCAGGGGTTAACTGAAGCTTTCTTT
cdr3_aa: CATSRDIARGQGLTEAFF

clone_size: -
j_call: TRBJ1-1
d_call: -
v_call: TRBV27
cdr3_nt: TGTGCCAGCCGGGTTGTAGGAGGGGACACTGAAGCTTTCTTT
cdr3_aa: CASRVVGGDTEAFF

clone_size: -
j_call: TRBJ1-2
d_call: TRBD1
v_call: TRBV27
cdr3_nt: TGTGCCAGCAGTACCAACGGACAGGGAACTAACTATGGCTACACCTTC
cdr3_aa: CASSTNGQGTNYGYTF

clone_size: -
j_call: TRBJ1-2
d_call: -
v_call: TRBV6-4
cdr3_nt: TGTGCCAGCAGTGCCTCATCGTTAGCTAACTATGGCTACACCTTC
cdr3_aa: CASSASSLANYGYTF

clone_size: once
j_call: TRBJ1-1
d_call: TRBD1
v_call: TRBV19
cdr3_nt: TGTGCCAGTAGTCCCCGGACAGGGGCGAGTACTGAAGCTTTCTTT
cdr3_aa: CASSPRTGASTEAFF

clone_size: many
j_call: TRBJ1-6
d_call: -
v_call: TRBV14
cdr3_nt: TGTGCCAGCAGCCAAGTGGGGACTCATTCACCCCTCCACTTT
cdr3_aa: CASSQVGTHSPLHF

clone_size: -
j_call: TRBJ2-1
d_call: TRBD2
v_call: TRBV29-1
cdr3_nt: TGCAGCGTTGACTGGACTAGCGGGGGAAACTCCTACAATGAGCAGTTCTTC
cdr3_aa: CSVDWTSGGNSYNEQFF

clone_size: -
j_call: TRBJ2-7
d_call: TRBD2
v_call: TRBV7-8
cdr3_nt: TGTGCCAGCAGCTTACAAGTGCCAGCGGGAGCCTCCTACGAGCAGTACTTC
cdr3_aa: CASSLQVPAGASYEQYF